This T cell receptor (beta chain) came from a study of T cell changes during pregnancy in multiple sclerosis. Germline V gives CDR1 KGHSH, CDR2 LQKENI. The CDR3 runs to 14 residues. The V gene end was trimmed by 3 bases and the J gene end by 5 bases; junction bases not matched to a gene: 5. Assay used: immunoSEQ multiplex PCR; TCRdb lists only in-frame clones, some missing. The sample carries tens of thousands of clones, about 91% recorded once. The sequence derives from a female donor in good health, enrolled as a control in a pregnancy study. V is TRBV18 and J is TRBJ1-1; the match to TRBD1 covers 8 bases. The material sequenced was CD4+ T cells from peripheral blood mononuclear cells, taken in the second trimester of pregnancy. CDR3 amino acids: CASSPRGLWTEAFF. The CDR3 nucleotides are TGTGCCAGCTCACCCAGGGGGCTATGGACTGAAGCTTTCTTT. Full variable domain (remainder filled in from reference TRBV18 and TRBJ1-1): NAGVMQNPRHLVRRRGQEARLRCSPMKGHSHVYWYRQLPEEGLKFMVYLQKENIIDESGMPKERFSAEFPKEGPSILRIQQVVRGDSAAYFCASSPRGLWTEAFFGQGTRLTVV.